This T cell receptor beta chain came from a study of blood T cell repertoires in COVID-19. Study summary: In each case, the material was cDNA or gDNA derived from T cells, B-cell-depleted T cells, or PBMCs.

Participants spanned ages about 18 to 100 years and resided in roughly 26 US areas. Researchers sorted participants into cohorts using their self-reported clinical history. The recovered donors of Cohort 3 showed two negative PCRs, clearance, or symptom resolution. TCRdb's copy holds only in-frame clones and misses some; the assay was immunoSEQ multiplex PCR. The table records approximately 450,000 clones, over 75% of them present only once. The CDR3 extends over 17 amino acids. J lost 2 bases, V lost 3 bases, and 7 bases had no gene match. The germline gives CDR1 LGHDT, CDR2 YNNKEL (reference sequence).

The sequenced sample consisted of PBMCs or T cells enriched from blood (not recorded which). The receptor was isolated from a man younger than 40 who had recovered from COVID-19. The rearrangement joins TRBV3-1 (or the pseudogene TRBV3-2) to TRBJ2-3, with 11 positions matching TRBD2. This chain's CDR3 is CASSQVPGLADTDTQYF. For the CDR3, the DNA is TGTGCCAGCAGCCAGGTCCCGGGACTAGCGGACACAGATACGCAGTATTTT.